A selection of T cell receptor beta chains follows, all from one sample in a study of graft-versus-host responses after intestinal transplantation. Assay: immunoSEQ multiplex PCR; the TCRdb copy retains only in-frame clones and omits some. The repertoire holds roughly 20,000 clones, with around 56% as singletons. Sequenced material: alloreactive CD4+ T cells from a mixed lymphocyte reaction culture, taken before intestinal transplant. The receptors here all came from a human patient who received an intestinal transplant. Each CDR3 is given with its conserved first and last residue.

15,TRBV5-1,CASSLAGAAYNEQFF
15,TRBV5-1,CASSLLGGVDGKLFF
15,TRBV6-4,CASSPRGGRGYGYTF
13,TRBV6-5,CASSRDRGTEAFF
16,TRBV7-9,CASSTTPSGVTDTQYF
14,TRBV30,CAWSVLAFYNEQFF
12,TRBV14,CASSQQGFEQYF
14,TRBV28,CAVTPRDVDQPQHF
15,TRBV5-5,CASSLGGTGFGEQYF
14,TRBV5-1,CASSLAGAGNTIYF
12,TRBV29-1,CSGYRGQETQYF
12,TRBV19,CASGAAAYGYTF
13,TRBV6-5,CASSGGLNQPQHF
18,TRBV11-2,CASSLSSVGQGALYGYTF
14,TRBV29-1,CSVEVRAMNTEAFF
12,TRBV30,CARGTENEKLFF
12,TRBV29-1,CSVEGGAKIQYF
15,TRBV19,CASSIRGPNNSPLHF
15,TRBV5-4,CASSLRTGTGETQYF
17,TRBV4-1,CASSQATRGAESYEQYF
16,TRBV7-3,CASSLGASGSTDTQYF
13,TRBV6-5,CASTRGANQPQHF
13,TRBV11-2,CASRPGGGYEQYF
14,TRBV7-9,CASSFRGLDVTQYF
14,TRBV4-1,CASSQDRGNQPQHF
18,TRBV15,CATSRDLGTGLWSYEQYF
16,TRBV4-1,CASSQEGPSGGREQYF
16,TRBV7-9,CASSLLPAGGNNEQFF
15,TRBV7-2,CASSLAVTGVDTQYF
13,TRBV7-9,CASSSSSAYEQYF
15,TRBV30,CAWSAPGRGNTEAFF
16,TRBV6-6,CASIPKGGGWNTEAFF
15,TRBV7-9,CASSFRGFERGELFF
15,TRBV19,CASSLRTSGTGELFF
16,TRBV7-2,CASRQNSGTAIYGYTF
12,TRBV29-1,CSADRVTDTQYF